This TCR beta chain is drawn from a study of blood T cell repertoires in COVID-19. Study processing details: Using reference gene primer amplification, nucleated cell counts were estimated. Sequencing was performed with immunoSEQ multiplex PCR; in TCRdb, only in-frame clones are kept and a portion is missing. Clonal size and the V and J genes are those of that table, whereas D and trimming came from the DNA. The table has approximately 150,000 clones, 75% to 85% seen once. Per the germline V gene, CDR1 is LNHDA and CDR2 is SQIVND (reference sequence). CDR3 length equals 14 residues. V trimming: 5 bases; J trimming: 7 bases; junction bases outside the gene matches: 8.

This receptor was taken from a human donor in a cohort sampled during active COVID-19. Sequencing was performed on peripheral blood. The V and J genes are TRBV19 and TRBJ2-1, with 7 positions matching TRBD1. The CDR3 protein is CASSRDSEFNEQFF. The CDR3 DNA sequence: TGTGCCAGTAGTCGGGACAGCGAATTTAATGAGCAGTTCTTC. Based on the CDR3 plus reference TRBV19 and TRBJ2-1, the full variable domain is DGGITQSPKYLFRKEGQNVTLSCEQNLNHDAMYWYRQDPGQGLRLIYYSQIVNDFQKGDIAEGYSVSREKKESFPLTVTSAQKNPTAFYLCASSRDSEFNEQFFGPGTRLTVL.